This T cell receptor beta chain derives from a study of PD-L1 blockade in urothelial cancer. Study-wide background: Patients began atezolizumab, 1,200 mg intravenously every 3 weeks, in the mid-2010s. Male patients with bladder-origin urothelial cancer numbered about 90% of the 29. It was at 3 weeks (second dose) and 6 weeks after treatment start that blood was analyzed.

Into every PCR, synthetic TCR analog templates were spiked. Sequencing was performed with immunoSEQ multiplex PCR; in TCRdb, only in-frame clones are kept and a portion is missing. The table has approximately 50,000 clones, roughly 80% seen once. Time point specified: pretreatment peripheral blood. The germline V gene encodes CDR1 MNHNS and CDR2 SASEGT. This CDR3 spans 16 amino acids. V shed 4 bases and J shed 4 bases, with 19 bases lying between them. The rearrangement links TRBV6-1 to TRBJ1-1; D possibly corresponds to TRBD1 (5 bases). The sequencing here drew on PBMCs, taken around atezolizumab (anti-PD-L1) treatment. This clonotype was sampled from a man aged 65 to 79 with urothelial cancer. This CDR3 reads CASSGRGGRGGTEAFF. DNA of the CDR3: TGTGCCAGCAGTGGAAGGGGTGGACGGGGAGGCACTGAAGCTTTCTTT.